The TCR beta chain under discussion was sequenced for a study of T-cell reconstitution after alpha-beta-depleted transplantation in children. Broader study findings: When one year had passed after transplant, most T-cell counts and diversity came from newly produced T cells. At around two months after transplant, the alpha-beta T cells were reportedly derived from several hundred expanded clones that came from non-depleted graft cells.

This clonotype is termed large. Its antigen is not known. With 1 base clipped from V and 0 bases from J, the junction kept 2 bases outside the gene matches. Per the germline V gene, CDR1 is MGHRA and CDR2 is YSYEKL. This CDR3 comprises 16 residues. Library preparation (for TCRbeta) was performed with unique molecular identifiers. TCRdb independently ran MiXCR on the PCR reads; one entry per CDR3 protein. Of 450,000 to 550,000 distinct CDR3 sequences listed, 10% to 12% are singletons. Sequencing used PBMCs, mostly from graft donor cells, obtained 180 days after TCRalphabeta/CD19-depleted stem cell transplant. The gene calls are TRBV4-1 and TRBJ1-1, with 10 bases identical to TRBD1. The TCR originated in a female patient aged 2-9 years who had a stem cell transplant for aplastic anemia, so the T cells may come from the graft donor. CDR3 loop: CASSQGTGGMNTEAFF. The CDR3 region has the DNA TGCGCCAGCAGCCAAGGGACAGGGGGAATGAACACTGAAGCTTTCTTT.